The present T cell receptor beta chain was sequenced within a study of shared clonotypes between healthy human individuals. Clones were read by immunoSEQ multiplex PCR, and TCRdb kept only the in-frame ones, dropping some. The table has around 510,000 clones, 95% to 97% seen once; the top ten hold under 0.065%. The CDR3 spans 18 residues. Per the germline V gene, CDR1 is SEHNR and CDR2 is FQNEAQ (reference sequence). The trim removed 5 bases at V and 6 bases at J, leaving 16 bases unmatched. This clonotype was sampled from a young woman in good health. Sequencing was done on a sample of naive CD4+ T cells sorted from blood. Subset indicated: CD45RA+ positively selected. This chain uses TRBV7-9 with TRBJ1-4; TRBD1 matches at 9 bases. In nucleotides, the CDR3 is TGTGCCAGCAGCCTCCCCATTAAGGACAGGGGATTGCATGAAAAACTGTTTTTT. The encoded protein is CASSLPIKDRGLHEKLFF.